This T cell receptor (beta chain) was profiled in a study of post-analysis software for immune sequencing data. General study results and limits: Compared against controls, patients with multiple sclerosis displayed significantly lower normalized Chao1 diversity. F measure clustering grouped samples strongly by preparation batch.

With respect to this clonotype: Its antigen is as yet unknown.

The authors incorporated unique molecular identifiers into the TCR beta cDNA libraries. Yield was some 540,000 cDNA molecules from 1 to 10 million T cells. TCRdb re-called the PCR reads through MiXCR, storing one row per CDR3 protein. The sample has approximately 730,000 distinct CDR3 sequences, roughly 46% seen once. The TCR sequence derives from a girl aged 10 to 17 with multiple sclerosis. Sequenced: blood.

In nucleotides, the CDR3 is TGTGCCACCAGTGAACAGGCCCTCCAAGAGACCCAGTACTTC. Its translation is CATSEQALQETQYF. The gene calls are TRBV24-1 and TRBJ2-5, with D possibly TRBD1 on 5 matching bases. The CDR3 totals 14 residues. Germline lookup yields CDR1 KGHDR and CDR2 SFDVKD. The V and J ends lost 4 bases and 1 base respectively, with 9 bases between them.